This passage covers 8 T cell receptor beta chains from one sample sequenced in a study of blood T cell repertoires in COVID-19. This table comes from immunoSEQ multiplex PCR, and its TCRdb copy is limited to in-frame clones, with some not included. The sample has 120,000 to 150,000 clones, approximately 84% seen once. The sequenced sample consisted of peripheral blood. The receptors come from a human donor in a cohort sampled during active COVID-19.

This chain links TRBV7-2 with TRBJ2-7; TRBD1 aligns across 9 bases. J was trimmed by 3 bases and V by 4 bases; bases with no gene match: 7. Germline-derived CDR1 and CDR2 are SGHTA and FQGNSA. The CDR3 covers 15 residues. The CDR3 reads CASSSGQGELYEQYF. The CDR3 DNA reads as TGTGCCAGCAGCTCGGGACAGGGCGAGCTCTACGAGCAGTACTTC.

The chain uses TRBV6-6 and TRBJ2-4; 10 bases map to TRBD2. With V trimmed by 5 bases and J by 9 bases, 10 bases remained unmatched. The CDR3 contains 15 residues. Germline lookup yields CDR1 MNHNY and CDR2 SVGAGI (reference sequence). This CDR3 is CASSSGGAVYTIQYF. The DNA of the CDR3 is TGTGCCAGCAGTAGCGGGGGGGCAGTGTATACCATTCAGTACTTC.

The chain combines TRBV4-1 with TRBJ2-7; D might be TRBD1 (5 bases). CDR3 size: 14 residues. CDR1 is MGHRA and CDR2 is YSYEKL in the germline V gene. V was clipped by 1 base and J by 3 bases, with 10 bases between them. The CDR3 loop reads CASSQGQGIYEQYF. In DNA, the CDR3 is TGCGCCAGCAGCCAAGGTCAGGGAATCTACGAGCAGTACTTC.

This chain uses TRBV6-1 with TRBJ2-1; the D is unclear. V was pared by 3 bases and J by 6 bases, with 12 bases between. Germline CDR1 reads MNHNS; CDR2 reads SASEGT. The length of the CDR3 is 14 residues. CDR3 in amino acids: CASSDVRQLNEQFF. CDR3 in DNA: TGTGCCAGCAGTGACGTGAGGCAGCTCAATGAGCAGTTCTTC.

This chain's CDR3 is CASSLAGGSTTDTQYF. DNA for the CDR3: TGCGCCAGCAGCTTGGCAGGGGGGTCTACCACAGATACGCAGTATTTT. The chain carries TRBV5-1 and TRBJ2-3, with D possibly TRBD1 on 7 matching bases. The CDR3 spans 16 residues. V was clipped by 0 bases and J by 2 bases, with 13 bases between them. In germline, CDR1 is SGHRS, CDR2 YFSETQ.

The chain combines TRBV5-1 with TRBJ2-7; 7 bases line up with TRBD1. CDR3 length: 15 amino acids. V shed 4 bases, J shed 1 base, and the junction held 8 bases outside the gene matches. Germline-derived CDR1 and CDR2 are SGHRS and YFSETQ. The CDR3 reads CASSMGTALSYEQYF. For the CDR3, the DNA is TGCGCCAGCAGCATGGGGACAGCCCTATCCTACGAGCAGTACTTC. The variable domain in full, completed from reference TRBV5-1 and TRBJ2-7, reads KAGVTQTPRYLIKTRGQQVTLSCSPISGHRSVSWYQQTPGQGLQFLFEYFSETQRNKGNFPGRFSGRQFSNSRSEMNVSTLELGDSALYLCASSMGTALSYEQYFGPGTRLTVT.

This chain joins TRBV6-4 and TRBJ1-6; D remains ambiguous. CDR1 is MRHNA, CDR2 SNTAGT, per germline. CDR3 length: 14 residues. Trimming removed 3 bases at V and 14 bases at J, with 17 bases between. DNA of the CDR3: TGTGCCAGCAGTGAGGCCCCCCGGGGTGGGGCCCTCCACTTT. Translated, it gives CASSEAPRGGALHF.

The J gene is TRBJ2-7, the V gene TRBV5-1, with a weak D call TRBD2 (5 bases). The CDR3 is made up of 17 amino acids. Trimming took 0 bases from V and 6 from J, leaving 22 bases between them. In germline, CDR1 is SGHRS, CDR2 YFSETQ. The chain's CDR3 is CASSLDGSNLPAGEQYF. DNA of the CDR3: TGCGCCAGCAGCTTGGACGGCAGCAACCTCCCGGCGGGCGAGCAGTACTTC.